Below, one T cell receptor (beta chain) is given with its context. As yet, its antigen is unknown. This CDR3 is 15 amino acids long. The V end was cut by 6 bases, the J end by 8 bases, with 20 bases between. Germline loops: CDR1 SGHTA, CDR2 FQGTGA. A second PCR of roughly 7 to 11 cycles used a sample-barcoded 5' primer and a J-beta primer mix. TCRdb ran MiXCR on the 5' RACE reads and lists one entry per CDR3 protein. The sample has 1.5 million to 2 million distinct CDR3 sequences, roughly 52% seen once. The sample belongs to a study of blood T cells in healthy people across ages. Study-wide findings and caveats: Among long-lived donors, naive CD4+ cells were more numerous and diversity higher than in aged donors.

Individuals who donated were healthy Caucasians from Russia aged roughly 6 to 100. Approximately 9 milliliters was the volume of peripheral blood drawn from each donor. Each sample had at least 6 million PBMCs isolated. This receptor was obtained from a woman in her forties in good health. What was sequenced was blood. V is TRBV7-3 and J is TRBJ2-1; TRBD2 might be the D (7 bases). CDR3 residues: CASSQWGGAQDEQFF. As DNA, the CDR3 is TGTGCCAGCAGTCAGTGGGGGGGCGCTCAGGATGAGCAGTTCTTC.